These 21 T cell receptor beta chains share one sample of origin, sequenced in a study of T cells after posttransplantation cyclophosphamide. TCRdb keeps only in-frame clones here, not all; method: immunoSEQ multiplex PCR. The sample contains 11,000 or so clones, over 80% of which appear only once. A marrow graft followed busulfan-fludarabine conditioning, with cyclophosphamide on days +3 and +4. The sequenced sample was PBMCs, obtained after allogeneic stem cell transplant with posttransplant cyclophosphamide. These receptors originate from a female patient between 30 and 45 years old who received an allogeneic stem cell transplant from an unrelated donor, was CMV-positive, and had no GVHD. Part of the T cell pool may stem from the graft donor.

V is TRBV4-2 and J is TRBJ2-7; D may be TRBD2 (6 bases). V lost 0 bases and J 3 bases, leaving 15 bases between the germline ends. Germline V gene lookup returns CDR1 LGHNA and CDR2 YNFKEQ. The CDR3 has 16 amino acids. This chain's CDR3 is CASSQDGRQGGYEQYF. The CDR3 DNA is TGTGCCAGCAGCCAAGATGGGAGGCAGGGTGGCTACGAGCAGTACTTC.

The CDR3 reads CASSIESGRRGYTF. The CDR3 DNA reads TGTGCCAGTAGTATCGAGTCAGGGAGGCGCGGCTACACCTTC. This chain connects TRBV19 to TRBJ1-2, with D tentatively TRBD1 (5 bases). The CDR3 runs 14 residues. Germline V gene data show CDR1 as LNHDA and CDR2 as SQIVND (reference sequence). V was cut by 3 bases and J by 8 bases, with 16 bases left in between. The full variable domain, its missing parts supplied by reference TRBV19 and TRBJ1-2, is DGGITQSPKYLFRKEGQNVTLSCEQNLNHDAMYWYRQDPGQGLRLIYYSQIVNDFQKGDIAEGYSVSREKKESFPLTVTSAQKNPTAFYLCASSIESGRRGYTFGSGTRLTVV.

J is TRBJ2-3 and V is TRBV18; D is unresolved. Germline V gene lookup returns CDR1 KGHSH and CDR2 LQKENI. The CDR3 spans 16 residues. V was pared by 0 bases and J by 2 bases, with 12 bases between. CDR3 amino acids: CASSPPGLVDTDTQYF. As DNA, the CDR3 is TGTGCCAGCTCACCACCGGGCTTAGTTGACACAGATACGCAGTATTTT.

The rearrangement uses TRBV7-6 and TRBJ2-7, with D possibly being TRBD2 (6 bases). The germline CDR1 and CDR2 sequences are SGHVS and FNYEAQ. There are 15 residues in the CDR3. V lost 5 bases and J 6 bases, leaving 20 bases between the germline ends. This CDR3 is CASSELSLGLSEQYF. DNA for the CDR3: TGTGCCAGCAGCGAACTCTCCCTGGGACTTTCCGAGCAGTACTTC.

In DNA, the CDR3 is TGTGCCAGCAGCCAAGAGGTTGGAGACAGAACCTACGAGCAGTACTTC. Protein product: CASSQEVGDRTYEQYF. The V gene is TRBV4-2, the J gene TRBJ2-7, with TRBD1 as a possible D gene (5 bases). V was shortened by 0 bases and J by 2 bases, with 14 bases between the two germline ends. Germline values: CDR1 LGHNA, CDR2 YNFKEQ. The CDR3 has 16 amino acids.

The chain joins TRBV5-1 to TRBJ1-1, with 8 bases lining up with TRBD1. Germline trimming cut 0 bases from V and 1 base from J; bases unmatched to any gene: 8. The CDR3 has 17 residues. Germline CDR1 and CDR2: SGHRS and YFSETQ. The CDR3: CASSLGGDRWWNTEAFF. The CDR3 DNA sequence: TGCGCCAGCAGCTTGGGGGGGGACAGGTGGTGGAACACTGAAGCTTTCTTT.

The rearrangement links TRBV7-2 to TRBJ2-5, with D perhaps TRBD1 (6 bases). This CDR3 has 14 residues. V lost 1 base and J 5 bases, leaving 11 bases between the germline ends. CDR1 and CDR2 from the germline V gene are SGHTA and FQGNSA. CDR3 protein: CASSLGQGLETQYF. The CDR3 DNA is TGTGCCAGCAGCTTAGGGCAGGGGTTGGAGACCCAGTACTTC. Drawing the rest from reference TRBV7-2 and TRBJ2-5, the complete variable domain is GAGVSQSPSNKVTEKGKDVELRCDPISGHTALYWYRQSLGQGLEFLIYFQGNSAPDKSGLPSDRFSAERTGGSVSTLTIQRTQQEDSAVYLCASSLGQGLETQYFGPGTRLLVL.

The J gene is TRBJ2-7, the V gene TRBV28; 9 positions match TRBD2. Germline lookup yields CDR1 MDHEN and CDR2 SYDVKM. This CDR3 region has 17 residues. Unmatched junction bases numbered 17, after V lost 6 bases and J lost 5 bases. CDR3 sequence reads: CASSNPQQRGEPHEQYF. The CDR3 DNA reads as TGTGCCAGCAGCAATCCCCAGCAGCGGGGGGAGCCCCACGAGCAGTACTTC.

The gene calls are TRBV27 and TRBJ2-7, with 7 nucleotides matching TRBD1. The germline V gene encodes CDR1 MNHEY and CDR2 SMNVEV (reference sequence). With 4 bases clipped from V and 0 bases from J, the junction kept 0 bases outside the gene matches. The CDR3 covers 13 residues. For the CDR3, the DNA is TGTGCCAGCAGTTGGGACAGCTCCTACGAGCAGTACTTC. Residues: CASSWDSSYEQYF.

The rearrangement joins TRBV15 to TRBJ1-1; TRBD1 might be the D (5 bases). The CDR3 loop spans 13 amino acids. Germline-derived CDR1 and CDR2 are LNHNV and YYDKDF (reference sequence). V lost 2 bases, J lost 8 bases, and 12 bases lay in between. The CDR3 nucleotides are TGTGCCACCAGCAGAATATGGGACTCCGAAGCTTTCTTT. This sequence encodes CATSRIWDSEAFF. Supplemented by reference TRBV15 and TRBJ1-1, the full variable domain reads DAMVIQNPRYQVTQFGKPVTLSCSQTLNHNVMYWYQQKSSQAPKLLFHYYDKDFNNEADTPDNFQSRRPNTSFCFLDIRSPGLGDTAMYLCATSRIWDSEAFFGQGTRLTVV.

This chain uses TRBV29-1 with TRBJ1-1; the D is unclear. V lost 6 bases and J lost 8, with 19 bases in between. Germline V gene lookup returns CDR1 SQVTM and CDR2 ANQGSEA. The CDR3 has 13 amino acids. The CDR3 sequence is CSVLAWLPGEAFF. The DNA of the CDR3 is TGCAGCGTGCTAGCATGGCTCCCTGGAGAAGCTTTCTTT. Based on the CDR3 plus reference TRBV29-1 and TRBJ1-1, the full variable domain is SAVISQKPSRDICQRGTSLTIQCQVDSQVTMMFWYRQQPGQSLTLIATANQGSEATYESGFVIDKFPISRPNLTFSTLTVSNMSPEDSSIYLCSVLAWLPGEAFFGQGTRLTVV.

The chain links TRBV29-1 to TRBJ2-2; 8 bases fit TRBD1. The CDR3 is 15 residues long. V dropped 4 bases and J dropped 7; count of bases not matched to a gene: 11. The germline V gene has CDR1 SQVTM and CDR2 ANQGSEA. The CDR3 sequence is CSVAGQGGIGGELFF. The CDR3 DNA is TGCAGCGTTGCAGGACAGGGCGGTATAGGCGGGGAGCTGTTTTTT.

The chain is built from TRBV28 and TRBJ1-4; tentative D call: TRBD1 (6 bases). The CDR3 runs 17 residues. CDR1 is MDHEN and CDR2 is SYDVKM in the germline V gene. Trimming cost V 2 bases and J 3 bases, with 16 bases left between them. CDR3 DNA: TGTGCCAGCAGTTTACCTACAGGGACGACGGCTAATGAAAAACTGTTTTTT. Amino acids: CASSLPTGTTANEKLFF.

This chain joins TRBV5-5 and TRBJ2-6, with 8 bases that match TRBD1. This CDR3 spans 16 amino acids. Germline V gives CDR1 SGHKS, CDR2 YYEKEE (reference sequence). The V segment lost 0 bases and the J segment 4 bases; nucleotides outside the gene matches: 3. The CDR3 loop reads CASSLADRAGANVLTF. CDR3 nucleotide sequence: TGTGCCAGCAGCTTGGCGGACAGGGCCGGGGCCAACGTCCTGACTTTC.

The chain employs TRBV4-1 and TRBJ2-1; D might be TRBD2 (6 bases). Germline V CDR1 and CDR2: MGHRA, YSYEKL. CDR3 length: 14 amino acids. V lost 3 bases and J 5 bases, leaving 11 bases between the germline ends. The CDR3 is CASSQGLLNNEQFF. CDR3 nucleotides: TGCGCCAGCAGCCAGGGACTCCTTAACAATGAGCAGTTCTTC.

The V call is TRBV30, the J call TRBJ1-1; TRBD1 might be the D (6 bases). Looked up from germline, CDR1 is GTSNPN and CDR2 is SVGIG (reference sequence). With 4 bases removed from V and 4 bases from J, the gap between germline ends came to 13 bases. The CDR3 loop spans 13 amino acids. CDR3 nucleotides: TGTGCCTGGAAGGGACATGGTGGCACTGAAGCTTTCTTT. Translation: CAWKGHGGTEAFF.

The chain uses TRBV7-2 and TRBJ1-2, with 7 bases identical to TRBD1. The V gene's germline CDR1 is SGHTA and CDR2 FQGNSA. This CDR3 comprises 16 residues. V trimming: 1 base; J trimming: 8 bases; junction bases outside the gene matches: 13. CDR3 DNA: TGTGCCAGCAGCTTAGACAGGGGAGGCCCAGGGAGAGGCTACACCTTC. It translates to CASSLDRGGPGRGYTF.

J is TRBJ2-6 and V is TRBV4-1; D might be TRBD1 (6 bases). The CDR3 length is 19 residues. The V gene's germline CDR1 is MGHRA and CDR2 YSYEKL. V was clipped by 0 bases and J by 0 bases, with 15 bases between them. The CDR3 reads CASSQDTWTDRSGANVLTF. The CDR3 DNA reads TGCGCCAGCAGCCAAGATACCTGGACAGACCGCTCTGGGGCCAACGTCCTGACTTTC.

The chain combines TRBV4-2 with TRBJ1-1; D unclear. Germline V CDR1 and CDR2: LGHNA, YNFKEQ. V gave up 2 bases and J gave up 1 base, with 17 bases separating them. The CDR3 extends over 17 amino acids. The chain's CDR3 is CASSQISSLLKNTEAFF. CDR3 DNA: TGTGCCAGCAGCCAAATCTCTTCGCTACTGAAGAACACTGAAGCTTTCTTT.

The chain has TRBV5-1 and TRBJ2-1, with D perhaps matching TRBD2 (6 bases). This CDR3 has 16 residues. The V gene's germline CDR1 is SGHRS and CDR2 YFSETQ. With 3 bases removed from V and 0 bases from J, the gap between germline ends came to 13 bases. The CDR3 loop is CASSSGLLSSYNEQFF. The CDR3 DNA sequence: TGCGCCAGCAGCTCGGGACTGTTGAGCTCCTACAATGAGCAGTTCTTC. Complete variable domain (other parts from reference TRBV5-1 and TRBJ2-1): KAGVTQTPRYLIKTRGQQVTLSCSPISGHRSVSWYQQTPGQGLQFLFEYFSETQRNKGNFPGRFSGRQFSNSRSEMNVSTLELGDSALYLCASSSGLLSSYNEQFFGPGTRLTVL.

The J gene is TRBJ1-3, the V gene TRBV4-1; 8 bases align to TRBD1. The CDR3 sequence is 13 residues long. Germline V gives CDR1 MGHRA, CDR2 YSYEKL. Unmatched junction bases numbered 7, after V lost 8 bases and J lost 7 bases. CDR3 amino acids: CASLDRDANTIYF. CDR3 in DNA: TGCGCCAGCCTGGACAGGGATGCGAACACCATATATTTT.